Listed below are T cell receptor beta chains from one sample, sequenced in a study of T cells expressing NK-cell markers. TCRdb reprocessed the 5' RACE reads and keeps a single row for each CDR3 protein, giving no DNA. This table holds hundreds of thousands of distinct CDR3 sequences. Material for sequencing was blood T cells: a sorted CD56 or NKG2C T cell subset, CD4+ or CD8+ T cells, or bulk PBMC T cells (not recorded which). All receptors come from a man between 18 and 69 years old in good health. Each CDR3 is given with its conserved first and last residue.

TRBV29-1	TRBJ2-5	CSGTGTQETQYF
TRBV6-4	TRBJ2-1	CASSGGAGGSYNEQFF
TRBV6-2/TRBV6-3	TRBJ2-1	CASSRPSRDRDRVSYNEQFF
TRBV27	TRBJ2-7	CASSLYWVQGLSSYEQYF
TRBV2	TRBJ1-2	CASIEDTASNYGYTF
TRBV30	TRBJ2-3	CAWGPGLAGKNTQYF
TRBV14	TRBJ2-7	CASSAIIYEQYF
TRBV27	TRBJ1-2	CASRRNIRDSNYGYTF
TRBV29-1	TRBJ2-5	CSVWLAEQQETQYF
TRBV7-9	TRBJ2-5	CASSPLMGIQETQYF
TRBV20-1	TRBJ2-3	CSARDGAGGADTQYF
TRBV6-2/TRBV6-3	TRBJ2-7	CASSTTGRSLYEQYF
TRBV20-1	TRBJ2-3	CSAFSSDTQYF
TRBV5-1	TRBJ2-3	CASSLDYLASTDTQYF
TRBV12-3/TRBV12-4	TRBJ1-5	CASSQAHGQGNQPQHF
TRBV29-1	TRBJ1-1	CSVVIGDALGAEAFF
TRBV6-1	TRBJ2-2	CASTRGRGYGELFF
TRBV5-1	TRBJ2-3	CASSLPSTSGGANTQYF
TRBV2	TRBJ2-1	CASGTGVSYNEQFF
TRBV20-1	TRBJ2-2	CSAPPSGANTGELFF
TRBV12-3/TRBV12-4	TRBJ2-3	CASSRTGVTYTDTQYF
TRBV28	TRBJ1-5	CASSLFFAGTSNQPQHF
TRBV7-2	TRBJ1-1	CASITSRINTEAFF
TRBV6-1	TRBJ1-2	CASSRQAQYGYTF
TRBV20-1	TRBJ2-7	CSASPWTSGSYEQYF
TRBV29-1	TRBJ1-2	CSVDRLNNYGYTF
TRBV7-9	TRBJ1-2	CASSHARGSNYGYTF
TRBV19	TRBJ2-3	CASSLYGWDTDTQYF
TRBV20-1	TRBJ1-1	CSARARQGVAFF
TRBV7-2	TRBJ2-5	CASSLTGTPETQYF
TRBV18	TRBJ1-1	CASSLFGASEAFF